This is a list of T cell receptor beta chains from one sample in a study of blood T cell repertoires in COVID-19. Method: immunoSEQ multiplex PCR; TCRdb's copy keeps in-frame clones and lacks some. Seen here are fewer than 350,000 clones, approximately 91% observed once, and the top ten hold roughly a tenth. The sample was PBMCs or T cells enriched from blood (not recorded which). Receptor source: a woman aged 40 to 49 who had recovered from COVID-19. Both conserved end residues are trimmed from each CDR3. Size is stated for part of the rows, as once, few or many counts, or as a class when the clone is expanded.

TRBJ1-5	NA	TRBV6-5	ASTTGLSQPQH
TRBJ2-7	NA	TRBV27	ASSAPNSGSYEQY
TRBJ2-7	NA	TRBV30	AWTPTEGRDPYEQY
TRBJ2-7	NA	TRBV4-1	ASTTPPPLMGGPDEQY
TRBJ1-6	NA	TRBV6-5	ASRGSGLDSPLH
TRBJ2-5	NA	TRBV5-1	ASSLGGDQETQY
TRBJ1-2	NA	TRBV27	ASRHLWGGQGEGAYGYT
TRBJ2-7	few	TRBV18	ASSPRLAGDSYEQY
TRBJ2-6	NA	TRBV19	ASSVPPGAPGANVLT
TRBJ2-7	NA	TRBV28	ASTVTGFEQY
TRBJ2-7	once	TRBV11-3	ASSRTGGAQAEQY
TRBJ2-1	NA	TRBV11-1	ASSSPGLAGYNEQF
TRBJ2-3	NA	TRBV30	AWTGREGTDTQY
TRBJ2-3	NA	TRBV6-1	ASSEAGGTQY
TRBJ1-4	NA	TRBV19	ASSITDVEKLF
TRBJ2-3	NA	TRBV5-1	ASSLFPEAGTDTQY
TRBJ2-1	NA	TRBV9	ASSVVAGGAGGNEQF
TRBJ1-1	NA	TRBV4-1	ASSQPRSGKNTEAF
TRBJ2-7	once	TRBV3-1/TRBV3-2	ASSSSGTGRSYEQY
TRBJ2-2	once	TRBV5-8	ASYNTGELF
TRBJ2-5	NA	TRBV7-2	ASSFSSLAGETQY
TRBJ2-6	NA	TRBV25-1	ASSDSGVSSGANVLT
TRBJ2-7	NA	TRBV30	AWSVGGTDYEQY
TRBJ2-3	NA	TRBV7-6	ASSRNRETTDTQY
TRBJ1-1	NA	TRBV6-2/TRBV6-3	ASSSSGEMNTEAF
TRBJ2-1	NA	TRBV30	AWSALAGGDNEQF
TRBJ2-7	NA	TRBV5-8	ASSSGQLKVYEQY
TRBJ2-7	NA	TRBV19	ASSITGARYEQY
TRBJ1-3	NA	TRBV19	ASSEQAYSGNTIY
TRBJ1-1	few	TRBV18	ASSQQGAGEIEAF
TRBJ2-2	NA	TRBV12-5	ASGPGGHGELF
TRBJ1-1	NA	TRBV7-8	ASSLERAVEAF
TRBJ2-1	NA	TRBV29-1	SVGESEQF
TRBJ2-3	NA	TRBV4-3	ASSQEALATDTQY
TRBJ1-2	NA	TRBV7-2	ASSFSGVGYT
TRBJ2-5	NA	TRBV28	ASSSQDSQETQY
TRBJ1-1	few	TRBV5-4	ASSGGSGRGTEAF